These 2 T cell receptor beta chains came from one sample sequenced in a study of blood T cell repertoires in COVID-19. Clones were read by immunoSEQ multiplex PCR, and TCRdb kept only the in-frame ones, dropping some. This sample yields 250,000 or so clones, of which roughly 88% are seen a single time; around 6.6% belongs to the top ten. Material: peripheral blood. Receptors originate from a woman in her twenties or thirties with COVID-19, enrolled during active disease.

CDR3 sequence reads: CASSPRTGGQGNQPQHF. The CDR3 nucleotides read TGTGCCAGCAGCCCTCGGACAGGCGGGCAGGGAAATCAGCCCCAGCATTTT. The rearrangement joins TRBV7-6 to TRBJ1-5, with 7 bases fitting TRBD1. The CDR3 is made up of 17 amino acids. The germline V gene has CDR1 SGHVS and CDR2 FNYEAQ. V gave up 5 bases and J gave up 4 bases; unmatched junction bases: 14.

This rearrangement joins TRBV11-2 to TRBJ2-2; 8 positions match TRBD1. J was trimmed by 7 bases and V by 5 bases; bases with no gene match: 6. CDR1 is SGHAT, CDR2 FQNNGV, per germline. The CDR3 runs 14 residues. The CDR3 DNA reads TGTGCCAGCAGCGCCCAGGGGGCAGGCGGGGAGCTGTTTTTT. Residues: CASSAQGAGGELFF.